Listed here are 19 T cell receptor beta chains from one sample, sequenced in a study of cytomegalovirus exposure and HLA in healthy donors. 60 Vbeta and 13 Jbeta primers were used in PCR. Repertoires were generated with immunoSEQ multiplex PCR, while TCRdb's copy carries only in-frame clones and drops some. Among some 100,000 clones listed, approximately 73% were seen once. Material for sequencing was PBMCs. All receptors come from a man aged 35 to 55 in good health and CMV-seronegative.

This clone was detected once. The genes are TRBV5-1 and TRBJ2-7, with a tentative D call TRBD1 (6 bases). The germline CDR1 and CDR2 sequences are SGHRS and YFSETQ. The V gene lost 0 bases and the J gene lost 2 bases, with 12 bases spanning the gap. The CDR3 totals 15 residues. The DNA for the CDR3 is TGCGCCAGCAGCTTGGCCTCTGGGACAACCTACGAGCAGTACTTC. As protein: CASSLASGTTYEQYF.

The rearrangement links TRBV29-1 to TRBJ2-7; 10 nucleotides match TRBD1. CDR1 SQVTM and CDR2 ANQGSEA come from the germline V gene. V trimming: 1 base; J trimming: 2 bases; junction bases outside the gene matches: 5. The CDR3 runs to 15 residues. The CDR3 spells CSVEARTGGPYEQYF. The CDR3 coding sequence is TGCAGCGTTGAAGCTAGGACAGGGGGTCCCTACGAGCAGTACTTC.

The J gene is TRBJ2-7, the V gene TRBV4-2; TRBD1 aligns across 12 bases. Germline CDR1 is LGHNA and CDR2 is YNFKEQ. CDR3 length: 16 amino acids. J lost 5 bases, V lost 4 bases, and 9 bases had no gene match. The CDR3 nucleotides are TGTGCCAGCAGCCCCTATTCGGGACAGGGGGCTCACGAGCAGTACTTC. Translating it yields CASSPYSGQGAHEQYF.

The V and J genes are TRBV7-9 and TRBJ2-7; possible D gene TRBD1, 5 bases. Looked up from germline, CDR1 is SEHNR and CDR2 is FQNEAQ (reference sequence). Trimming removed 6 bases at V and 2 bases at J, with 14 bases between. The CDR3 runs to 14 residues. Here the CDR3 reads CASSTSTGPYEQYF. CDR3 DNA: TGTGCCAGCAGTACATCTACAGGACCCTACGAGCAGTACTTC.

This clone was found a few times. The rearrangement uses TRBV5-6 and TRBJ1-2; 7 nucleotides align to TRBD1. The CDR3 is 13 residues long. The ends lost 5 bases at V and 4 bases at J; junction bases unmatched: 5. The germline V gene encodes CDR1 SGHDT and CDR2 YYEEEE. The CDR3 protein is CASRRDSPYGYTF. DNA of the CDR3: TGTGCCAGCAGGCGGGACAGTCCCTATGGCTACACCTTC.

CDR3 residues: CASSPRQGLNPLHF. The CDR3 region has the DNA TGTGCCAGCAGCCCTAGACAGGGACTTAATCCCCTCCACTTT. The gene calls are TRBV6-6 and TRBJ1-6, with 7 bases that match TRBD1. Trimming cost V 6 bases and J 13 bases; bases outside gene matches: 12. The CDR3 sequence is 14 residues long. The germline V gene has CDR1 MNHNY and CDR2 SVGAGI (reference sequence).

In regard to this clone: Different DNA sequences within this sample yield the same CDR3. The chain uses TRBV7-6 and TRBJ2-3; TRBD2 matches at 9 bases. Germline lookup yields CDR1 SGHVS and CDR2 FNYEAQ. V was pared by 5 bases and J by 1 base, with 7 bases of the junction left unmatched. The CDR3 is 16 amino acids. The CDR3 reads CASSPQAGGGTDTQYF. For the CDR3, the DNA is TGTGCCAGCAGCCCGCAAGCGGGGGGAGGCACAGATACGCAGTATTTT.

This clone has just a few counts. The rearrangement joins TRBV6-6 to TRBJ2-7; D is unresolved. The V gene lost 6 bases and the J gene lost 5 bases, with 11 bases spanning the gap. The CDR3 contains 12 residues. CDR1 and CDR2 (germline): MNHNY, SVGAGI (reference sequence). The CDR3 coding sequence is TGTGCCAGCAGGGAGATACGCCACGAGCAGTACTTC. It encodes CASREIRHEQYF.

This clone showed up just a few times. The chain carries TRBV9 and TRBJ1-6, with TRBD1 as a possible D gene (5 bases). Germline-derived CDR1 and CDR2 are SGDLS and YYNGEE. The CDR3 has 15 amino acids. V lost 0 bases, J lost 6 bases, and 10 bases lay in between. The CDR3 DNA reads TGTGCCAGCAGCGTAGATTCCAGGGCTAATTCACCCCTCCACTTT. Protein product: CASSVDSRANSPLHF.

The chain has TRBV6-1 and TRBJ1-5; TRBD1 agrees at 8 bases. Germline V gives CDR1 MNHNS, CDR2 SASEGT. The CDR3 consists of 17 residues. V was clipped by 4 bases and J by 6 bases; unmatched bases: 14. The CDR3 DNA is TGTGCCAGCAGTGGATACTCCGGGACAGGAAGGGGTCAGCCCCAGCATTTT. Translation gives CASSGYSGTGRGQPQHF.

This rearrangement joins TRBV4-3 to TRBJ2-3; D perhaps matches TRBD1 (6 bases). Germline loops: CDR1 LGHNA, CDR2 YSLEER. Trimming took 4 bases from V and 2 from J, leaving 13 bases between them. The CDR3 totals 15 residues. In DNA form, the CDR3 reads TGCGCCAGCAGCCTCCGTGGGGACACCACAGATACGCAGTATTTT. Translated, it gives CASSLRGDTTDTQYF.

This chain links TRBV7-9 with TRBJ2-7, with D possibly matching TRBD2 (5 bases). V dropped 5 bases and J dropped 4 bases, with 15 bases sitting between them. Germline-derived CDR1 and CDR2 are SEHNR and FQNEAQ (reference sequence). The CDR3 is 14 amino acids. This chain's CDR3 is CASSQPRPGYEQYF. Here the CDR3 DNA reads TGTGCCAGCAGCCAACCGCGCCCGGGGTACGAGCAGTACTTC.

CDR3 protein: CASSPGGAKIKETQYF. DNA for the CDR3: TGTGCCAGCAGCCCCGGGGGGGCCAAGATAAAAGAGACCCAGTACTTC. The rearrangement joins TRBV7-9 to TRBJ2-5, with 8 bases fitting TRBD2. V dropped 5 bases and J dropped 3; count of bases not matched to a gene: 11. Germline V CDR1 and CDR2: SEHNR, FQNEAQ (reference sequence). CDR3 length: 16 amino acids.

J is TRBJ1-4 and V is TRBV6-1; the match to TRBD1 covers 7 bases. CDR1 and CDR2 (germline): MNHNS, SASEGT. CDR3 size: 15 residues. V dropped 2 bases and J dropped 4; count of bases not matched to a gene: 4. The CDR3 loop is CASSESGQLNEKLFF. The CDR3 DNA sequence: TGTGCCAGCAGTGAATCGGGACAGCTTAATGAAAAACTGTTTTTT.

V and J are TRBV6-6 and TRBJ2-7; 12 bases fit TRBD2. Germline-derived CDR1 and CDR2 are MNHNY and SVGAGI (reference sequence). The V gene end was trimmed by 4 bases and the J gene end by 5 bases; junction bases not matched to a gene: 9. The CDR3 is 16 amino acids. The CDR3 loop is CASSSVGLAGRNEQYF. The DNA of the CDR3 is TGTGCCAGCAGTTCCGTGGGACTAGCGGGTCGAAACGAGCAGTACTTC.

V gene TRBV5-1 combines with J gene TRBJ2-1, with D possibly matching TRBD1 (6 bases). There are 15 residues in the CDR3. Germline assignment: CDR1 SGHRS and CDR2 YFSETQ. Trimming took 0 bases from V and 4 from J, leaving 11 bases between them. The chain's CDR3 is CASSLAVGTYNEQFF. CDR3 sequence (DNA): TGCGCCAGCAGCTTGGCCGTAGGGACATACAATGAGCAGTTCTTC.

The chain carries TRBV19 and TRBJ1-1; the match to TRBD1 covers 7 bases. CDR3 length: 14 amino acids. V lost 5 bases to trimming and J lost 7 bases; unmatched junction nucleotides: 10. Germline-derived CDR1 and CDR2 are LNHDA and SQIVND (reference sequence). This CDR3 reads CASSPRQGSGEAFF. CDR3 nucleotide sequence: TGTGCCAGTAGTCCAAGACAGGGTTCCGGTGAAGCTTTCTTT.

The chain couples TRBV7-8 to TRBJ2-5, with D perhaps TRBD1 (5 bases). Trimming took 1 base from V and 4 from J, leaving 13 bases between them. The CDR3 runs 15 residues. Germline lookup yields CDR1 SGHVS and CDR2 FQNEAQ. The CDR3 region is CASSLGWTPGETQYF. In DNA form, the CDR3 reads TGTGCCAGCAGCTTAGGGTGGACACCCGGAGAGACCCAGTACTTC.

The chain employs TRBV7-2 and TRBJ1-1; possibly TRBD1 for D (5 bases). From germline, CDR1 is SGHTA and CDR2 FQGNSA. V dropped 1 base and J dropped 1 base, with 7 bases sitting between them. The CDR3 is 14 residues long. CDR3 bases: TGTGCCAGCAGCTTAGACGGGGGGAACACTGAAGCTTTCTTT. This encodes CASSLDGGNTEAFF.